The 17 T cell receptor beta chains below were found in one sample sequenced in a study of T cell responses to AZD1222 COVID-19 vaccine. Some clones are missing from TCRdb's copy, which holds only in-frame ones; the method was immunoSEQ multiplex PCR. Of approximately 150,000 clones listed, roughly 90% are singletons. The material was peripheral blood, obtained on day 0 of AZD1222 vaccination. Receptors were obtained from an adult in good health.

The CDR3 DNA is TGCAGCGTTGAGGGGAATAACTATGGCTACACCTTC. Protein: CSVEGNNYGYTF. The chain employs TRBV29-1 and TRBJ1-2; D unresolved. The CDR3 has 12 residues. Germline V gene sequence: CDR1 SQVTM, CDR2 ANQGSEA. V was clipped by 3 bases and J by 1 base, with 6 bases between them.

This clone occurred once. The chain joins TRBV7-6 to TRBJ2-3, with TRBD2 matching over 9 bases. The CDR3 spans 17 residues. CDR1 and CDR2 (germline): SGHVS, FNYEAQ. The ends lost 5 bases at V and 6 bases at J; junction bases unmatched: 15. The CDR3 loop is CASSLLGLAGRSDTQYF. CDR3 DNA: TGTGCCAGCAGCCTCTTGGGCCTAGCGGGACGATCGGATACGCAGTATTTT.

V and J are TRBV3-1 (or the pseudogene TRBV3-2) and TRBJ2-3; 10 bases fit TRBD2. This CDR3 is built from 16 residues. Germline V gene lookup returns CDR1 LGHDT and CDR2 YNNKEL (reference sequence). J lost 6 bases, V lost 0 bases, and 6 bases had no gene match. CDR3 region: CASSQDVLAGVDTQYF. CDR3 in DNA: TGTGCCAGCAGCCAAGATGTCCTAGCGGGGGTGGATACGCAGTATTTT.

The genes are TRBV10-1 and TRBJ1-4, with 8 bases fitting TRBD1. This CDR3 comprises 15 residues. V was pared by 3 bases and J by 8 bases, with 8 bases of the junction left unmatched. The germline gives CDR1 WNHNN, CDR2 SYGVQD (reference sequence). CDR3 loop: CASSEGQGSREKLFF. The CDR3 DNA reads as TGCGCCAGCAGTGAAGGACAGGGATCGCGCGAAAAACTGTTTTTT.

V gene TRBV9 combines with J gene TRBJ1-5; D might be TRBD1 (6 bases). Germline V gene lookup returns CDR1 SGDLS and CDR2 YYNGEE. The CDR3 runs 13 residues. V was trimmed by 3 bases and J by 6 bases, leaving 10 bases between them. The CDR3 DNA follows: TGTGCCAGCAGCGAGGGGGGAGGTCAGCCCCAGCATTTT. This codes for CASSEGGGQPQHF.

The gene calls are TRBV19 and TRBJ2-3; D is unclear. Per the germline V gene, CDR1 is LNHDA and CDR2 is SQIVND (reference sequence). Trimming removed 5 bases at V and 0 bases at J, with 15 bases between. The CDR3 totals 16 residues. The DNA of the CDR3 is TGTGCCAGTAGTGCCCGCCCCAGGAGTAGCACAGATACGCAGTATTTT. Protein: CASSARPRSSTDTQYF.

The chain links TRBV7-3 to TRBJ2-6; D perhaps matches TRBD1 (5 bases). The CDR3 extends over 14 amino acids. Trimming took 6 bases from V and 0 from J, leaving 6 bases between them. The germline V gene has CDR1 SGHTA and CDR2 FQGTGA. This CDR3 is CASRDNSGANVLTF. The CDR3 coding sequence is TGTGCCAGCAGGGACAACTCTGGGGCCAACGTCCTGACTTTC.

This chain links TRBV30 with TRBJ1-4; D not resolved. The CDR3 is 15 residues long. Trimming cost V 4 bases and J 3 bases, with 15 bases left between them. Germline V CDR1 and CDR2: GTSNPN, SVGIG (reference sequence). CDR3 DNA: TGTGCCTGGAATACGGAGGATTCAGCTAATGAAAAACTGTTTTTT. Its translation: CAWNTEDSANEKLFF. The whole variable domain, filled in from reference TRBV30 and TRBJ1-4, reads SQTIHQWPATLVQPVGSPLSLECTVEGTSNPNLYWYRQAAGRGLQLLFYSVGIGQISSEVPQNLSASRPQDRQFILSSKKLLLSDSGFYLCAWNTEDSANEKLFFGSGTQLSVL.

The J gene is TRBJ2-1, the V gene TRBV5-1; 9 positions agree with TRBD2. Trimming cost V 0 bases and J 2 bases; bases outside gene matches: 3. The CDR3 sequence is 16 residues long. The germline gives CDR1 SGHRS, CDR2 YFSETQ. CDR3 amino acids: CASSLVAGGPYNEQFF. The DNA for the CDR3 is TGCGCCAGCAGCTTGGTGGCGGGGGGGCCCTACAATGAGCAGTTCTTC.

The chain couples TRBV6-5 to TRBJ2-3, with D possibly TRBD2 on 6 matching bases. The CDR3 totals 14 residues. V was cut by 0 bases and J by 3 bases, with 7 bases left in between. The germline gives CDR1 MNHEY, CDR2 SVGAGI. The CDR3 protein is CASSYSGGTDTQYF. CDR3 DNA: TGTGCCAGCAGTTACTCTGGGGGGACAGATACGCAGTATTTT.

The chain has TRBV3-1 (or the pseudogene TRBV3-2) and TRBJ1-5; 7 positions match TRBD1. The CDR3 has 18 amino acids. The germline gives CDR1 LGHDT, CDR2 YNNKEL (reference sequence). J was trimmed by 0 bases and V by 0 bases; bases with no gene match: 8. The CDR3: CASSQDSAGGHSNQPQHF. The CDR3, as DNA: TGTGCCAGCAGCCAAGATTCGGCAGGGGGGCATAGCAATCAGCCCCAGCATTTT.

The chain combines TRBV30 with TRBJ1-5; tentatively, D is TRBD1 (6 bases). Germline V gene sequence: CDR1 GTSNPN, CDR2 SVGIG (reference sequence). The CDR3 totals 15 residues. The germline V and J ends were trimmed by 2 bases and 1 base, with 12 bases remaining between them. CDR3 protein: CAWSWGALSNQPQHF. In DNA, the CDR3 is TGTGCCTGGAGTTGGGGGGCTCTAAGCAATCAGCCCCAGCATTTT.

This chain joins TRBV6-4 and TRBJ2-2, with D possibly being TRBD1 or TRBD2 (6 bases each). Germline V gene lookup returns CDR1 MRHNA and CDR2 SNTAGT. Trimming cost V 5 bases and J 3 bases, with 10 bases left between them. The CDR3 is made up of 14 amino acids. CDR3 loop: CASSPGGYTGELFF. CDR3 coding DNA: TGTGCCAGCAGTCCCGGGGGCTACACCGGGGAGCTGTTTTTT.

This rearrangement joins TRBV5-8 to TRBJ1-4, with D perhaps matching TRBD1 (5 bases). Germline CDR1 and CDR2: SGHTS and YDEGEE. The CDR3 length is 14 residues. V dropped 3 bases and J dropped 5 bases, with 11 bases sitting between them. The CDR3 spells CASSSGRQNEKLFF. CDR3 coding DNA: TGTGCCAGCAGCTCGGGACGGCAGAATGAAAAACTGTTTTTT.

This chain uses TRBV7-3 with TRBJ1-3; unclear D gene. The length of the CDR3 is 15 residues. Trimming left V 0 bases short and J 2 bases short, with 8 bases between. Per the germline V gene, CDR1 is SGHTA and CDR2 is FQGTGA. CDR3 nucleotides: TGTGCCAGCAGCTTAACGTCCGGGGCTGGAAACACCATATATTTT. Its protein product is CASSLTSGAGNTIYF. The full variable domain, completed using reference TRBV7-3 and TRBJ1-3, is GAGVSQTPSNKVTEKGKYVELRCDPISGHTALYWYRQSLGQGPEFLIYFQGTGAADDSGLPNDRFFAVRPEGSVSTLKIQRTERGDSAVYLCASSLTSGAGNTIYFGEGSWLTVV.

The rearrangement uses TRBV14 and TRBJ2-4; 10 bases line up with TRBD1. Trimming cost V 4 bases and J 5 bases; bases outside gene matches: 29. Per germline, CDR1 SGHDN and CDR2 FVKESK. The CDR3 covers 23 residues. This chain's CDR3 is CASSLPRPGQGKPPGNAENIQYF. In DNA form, the CDR3 reads TGTGCCAGCAGCCTTCCAAGACCGGGACAGGGGAAACCCCCGGGGAATGCGGAAAACATTCAGTACTTC. Filled out from reference TRBV14 and TRBJ2-4, the complete variable domain reads EAGVTQFPSHSVIEKGQTVTLRCDPISGHDNLYWYRRVMGKEIKFLLHFVKESKQDESGMPNNRFLAERTGGTYSTLKVQPAELEDSGVYFCASSLPRPGQGKPPGNAENIQYFGAGTRLSVL.

V and J are TRBV9 and TRBJ2-6; D gene ambiguous. Germline loops: CDR1 SGDLS, CDR2 YYNGEE. The V and J ends lost 4 bases and 0 bases respectively, with 2 bases between them. This CDR3 is 13 amino acids long. DNA for the CDR3: TGTGCCAGCAGCCACTCTGGGGCCAACGTCCTGACTTTC. Translation: CASSHSGANVLTF.